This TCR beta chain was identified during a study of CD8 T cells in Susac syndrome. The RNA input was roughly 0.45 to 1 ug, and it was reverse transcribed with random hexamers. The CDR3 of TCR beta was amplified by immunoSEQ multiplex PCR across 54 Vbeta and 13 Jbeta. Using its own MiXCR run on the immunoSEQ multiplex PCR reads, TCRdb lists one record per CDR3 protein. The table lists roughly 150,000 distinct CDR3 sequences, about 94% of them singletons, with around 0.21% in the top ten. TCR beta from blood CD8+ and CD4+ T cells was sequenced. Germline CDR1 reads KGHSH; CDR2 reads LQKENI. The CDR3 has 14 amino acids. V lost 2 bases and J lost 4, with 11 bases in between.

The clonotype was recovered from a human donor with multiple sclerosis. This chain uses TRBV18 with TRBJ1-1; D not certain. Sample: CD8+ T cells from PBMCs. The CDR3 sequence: CASSPGPQGTEAFF. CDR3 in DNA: TGTGCCAGCTCACCAGGGCCGCAAGGCACTGAAGCTTTCTTT.